This TCR beta chain was captured by sequencing in a study of metastatic and nonmetastatic thyroid tumors. Looking at the study overall: Across blood and tumor or nodule tissue, repertoires from malignant and benign thyroid patients were compared with one another.

This clone was counted many times. Its specificity is unknown. The junction departs from the called germline gene at one end, perhaps through a read error. The CDR3 is 15 amino acids. Per germline, CDR1 DFQATT and CDR2 SNEGSKA (reference sequence). Every patient was untreated before thyroid surgery. General observations from the study: Significantly higher TCR beta diversity was reportedly seen in malignant thyroid tumors than benign nodules, in blood and tumor.

Authors' analysis steps: Using the CDR3 differences seen across clinicopathological groups, the authors built a distant-metastasis classifier for papillary thyroid cancer, which was meant to discriminate distant-metastatic patients. TCRdb recomputed clones from the PCR reads via MiXCR. TCRdb assigned the V and J calls; the authors' analysis was not used. The sample lists 23,000 or so clones, about a fifth occurring once. The sequence came from a female donor with papillary thyroid cancer or a benign thyroid nodule (not recorded which). Some clones in this sample may be carry-over from other donors' samples. Sequenced material: blood. V is TRBV20-1 and J is TRBJ2-1; D assignment may be TRBD1 or TRBD2 (5 bases each). CDR3 in DNA: TGCAGTGCAAGAGCGGACACACGGCCCTACAATGAGCAGTTCTTC. Protein: CSARADTRPYNEQFF.